The 10 T cell receptor beta chains below all came from one sample that was sequenced in a study of blood T cell repertoires in COVID-19. Clones were sequenced by immunoSEQ multiplex PCR, and TCRdb holds only the in-frame ones, with some missing. In the table there are 130,000 to 150,000 clones, about four fifths of which are singletons. Material for sequencing was peripheral blood. These receptors originate from a human donor with acute or convalescent COVID-19. The donor label of this sample is uncertain.

The chain links TRBV20-1 to TRBJ1-5; a possible D gene is TRBD1 (5 bases). The CDR3 extends over 15 amino acids. Per the germline V gene, CDR1 is DFQATT and CDR2 is SNEGSKA (reference sequence). Trimming shortened V by 3 bases and J by 2 bases, and 14 bases separated the two germline ends. The chain's CDR3 is CSASFGAGGNQPQHF. The CDR3 region has the DNA TGCAGTGCTAGTTTTGGGGCCGGTGGCAATCAGCCCCAGCATTTT.

V is TRBV11-3 and J is TRBJ2-2; D is perhaps TRBD1 (6 bases). The CDR3 has 14 amino acids. V lost 4 bases and J lost 4, with 10 bases in between. Germline loops: CDR1 SGHNT, CDR2 YENEEA. DNA for the CDR3: TGTGCCAGCAGCTCGGACAGTTTCACCGGGGAGCTGTTTTTT. Translating it yields CASSSDSFTGELFF.

The chain joins TRBV5-6 to TRBJ1-1, with D hard to call. CDR3 length: 14 amino acids. In germline, CDR1 is SGHDT, CDR2 YYEEEE. The V end lost 5 bases, the J end lost 1 base, and 12 bases lay between the germline ends. The CDR3 reads CASSFGLSNTEAFF. In nucleotides, the CDR3 is TGTGCCAGCAGTTTCGGACTGTCGAACACTGAAGCTTTCTTT.

The chain recombines TRBV7-3 with TRBJ2-1; maybe TRBD2 (5 bases). V was trimmed by 5 bases and J by 4 bases, leaving 9 bases between them. Germline CDR1 reads SGHTA; CDR2 reads FQGTGA. CDR3 size: 13 residues. The CDR3: CASSRGPYNEQFF. As DNA, the CDR3 is TGTGCCAGCAGCAGAGGGCCGTACAATGAGCAGTTCTTC.

The chain uses TRBV27 and TRBJ1-1, with 7 positions matching TRBD1. The germline V gene encodes CDR1 MNHEY and CDR2 SMNVEV (reference sequence). The V and J ends lost 0 bases and 4 bases, in that order; junction bases with no gene match: 8. The CDR3 consists of 16 residues. The CDR3 sequence: CASSLSERAGGTEAFF. CDR3 bases: TGTGCCAGCAGTTTATCGGAGCGGGCAGGGGGCACTGAAGCTTTCTTT.

The gene calls are TRBV2 and TRBJ1-1; D is perhaps TRBD1 (5 bases). The CDR3 consists of 15 residues. Trimming cost V 4 bases and J 11 bases, with 23 bases left between them. Germline V gene data show CDR1 as SNHLY and CDR2 as FYNNEI. The DNA for the CDR3 is TGTGCCAGCAGTGTCTCCTCGGATCCTACCTCAGGGGCTTTCTTT. Amino acids: CASSVSSDPTSGAFF.

The chain couples TRBV6-1 to TRBJ1-2; 8 nucleotides line up with TRBD1. This CDR3 region has 15 residues. CDR1 MNHNS and CDR2 SASEGT come from the germline V gene. Unmatched junction bases numbered 6, after V lost 3 bases and J lost 3 bases. The CDR3 spells CASSERTGWDYGYTF. DNA for the CDR3: TGTGCCAGCAGTGAGAGGACAGGGTGGGACTATGGCTACACCTTC.

The chain has TRBV11-3 and TRBJ2-1, with 8 bases identical to TRBD1. Germline CDR1 and CDR2: SGHNT and YENEEA. CDR3 length: 17 residues. After removal of 5 bases from V and 0 bases from J, the junction contained 9 bases not matched to a gene. CDR3 DNA: TGTGCCAGCAGCCCCTCAGGGGGCTATAGCTCCTACAATGAGCAGTTCTTC. Translating gives CASSPSGGYSSYNEQFF.

There are a few counts of this clone. The chain joins TRBV7-3 to TRBJ1-1; 12 bases map to TRBD1. CDR3 size: 15 residues. Germline CDR1 is SGHTA and CDR2 is FQGTGA. V was pared by 3 bases and J by 3 bases, with 2 bases of the junction left unmatched. The DNA for the CDR3 is TGTGCCAGCAGCTTTGGGACAGGGGGCGACACTGAAGCTTTCTTT. Its translation is CASSFGTGGDTEAFF.

The chain links TRBV5-6 to TRBJ2-7; D remains unclear. V gave up 0 bases and J gave up 0 bases, with 7 bases separating them. CDR1 SGHDT and CDR2 YYEEEE come from the germline V gene. This CDR3 spans 14 amino acids. CDR3 amino acids: CASSLGQASYEQYF. The CDR3 nucleotides read TGTGCCAGCAGCTTGGGGCAGGCCTCCTACGAGCAGTACTTC. The full variable domain, rest sourced from reference TRBV5-6 and TRBJ2-7, is DAGVTQSPTHLIKTRGQQVTLRCSPKSGHDTVSWYQQALGQGPQFIFQYYEEEERQRGNFPDRFSGHQFPNYSSELNVNALLLGDSALYLCASSLGQASYEQYFGPGTRLTVT.